A selection of T cell receptor beta chains follows, all from one sample in a study of T cells in Graves' hyperthyroidism and ophthalmopathy. A single record per CDR3 protein comes from TCRdb applying MiXCR to the multiplex PCR reads. The sample shows 500,000 to 750,000 distinct CDR3 sequences, more than 13% of them seen only once. Source material: blood. Every receptor here comes from a young woman with Graves' ophthalmopathy. The conserved cysteine and the conserved F or W are not part of the CDR3 here.

V gene	J gene	CDR3 protein
TRBV27	TRBJ2-7	ASKLTGSAVQSYGGLYEQY
TRBV18	TRBJ2-3	ASSPSHSGSTDTQY
TRBV3-2	TRBJ2-7	PLRFLARTSLSYEQY
TRBV3-1	TRBJ2-7	ASSSGQGGYERY
TRBV29-1	TRBJ1-3	SAIDRAGNTIY
TRBV12-3/TRBV12-4	TRBJ1-5	ASSFQGVNQPQH
TRBV7-3	TRBJ2-3	ASSLGGNHADTQY
TRBV11-3	TRBJ2-2	ASSAGQVTGELF
TRBV12-3/TRBV12-4	TRBJ1-1	AQGGNTEAF
TRBV3-1	TRBJ1-1	ASSGLGTIAEAF
TRBV19	TRBJ2-1	ASSMSGQVSYNEQF
TRBV9	TRBJ1-5	ASSPDGTNNQPQH
TRBV12-3/TRBV12-4	TRBJ2-7	ASSRRPGLGTDEQY
TRBV10-3	TRBJ2-7	AISDWASGLNEQY
TRBV7-6	TRBJ2-7	ASSLGDRSSYEQY
TRBV6-1	TRBJ1-5	ASSPGYGGNQPQH
TRBV12-3/TRBV12-4	TRBJ1-1	ASSTGFEAF
TRBV6-5	TRBJ1-5	ASSYSRDPTKQPQH
TRBV14	TRBJ2-3	ASSQDSGRGVDTQY
TRBV9	TRBJ2-5	ASSVGASGSETQY
TRBV6-1	TRBJ2-5	ASRATSGRWAETQY
TRBV7-2	TRBJ2-1	ASSFSPGLAGANEQF
TRBV6-1	TRBJ1-3	ASSPDESSGNTIY
TRBV4-1	TRBJ1-1	ASSQVTEGEAF
TRBV6-5	TRBJ1-5	ASSYSGRSNQPQH
TRBV5-1	TRBJ2-1	ASSLTRSSYNEQF
TRBV6-1	TRBJ2-1	ASSSQPGQSLSSYNEQF
TRBV28	TRBJ2-7	ASSLPAADRLEQY
TRBV4-1	TRBJ2-2	ASRPGTENTGELF
TRBV7-6	TRBJ2-5	ASSLISGDDRGQETQY
TRBV7-8	TRBJ2-1	ASSFVTSGRANEQF
TRBV6-5	TRBJ1-2	ASSPPGTVYGYT
TRBV6-6	TRBJ2-1	ASSYSTISGKGDNEQF